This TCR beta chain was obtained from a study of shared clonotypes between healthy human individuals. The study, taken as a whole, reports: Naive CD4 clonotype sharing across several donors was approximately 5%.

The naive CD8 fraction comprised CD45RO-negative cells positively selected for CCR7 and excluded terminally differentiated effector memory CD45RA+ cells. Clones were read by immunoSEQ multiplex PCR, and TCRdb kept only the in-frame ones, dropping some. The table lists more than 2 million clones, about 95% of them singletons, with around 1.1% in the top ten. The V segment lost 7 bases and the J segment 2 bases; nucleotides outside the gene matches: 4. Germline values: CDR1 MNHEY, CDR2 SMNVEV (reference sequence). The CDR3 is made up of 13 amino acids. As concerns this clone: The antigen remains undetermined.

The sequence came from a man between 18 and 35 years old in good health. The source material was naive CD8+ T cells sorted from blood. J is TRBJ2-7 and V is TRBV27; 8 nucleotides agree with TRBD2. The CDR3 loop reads CASTAGGPYEQYF. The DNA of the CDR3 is TGTGCCAGCACGGCGGGGGGCCCCTACGAGCAGTACTTC.